A single sample is the source of the 22 T cell receptor beta chains below, sequenced in a study of cytomegalovirus exposure and HLA in healthy donors. Only in-frame clones appear in the TCRdb table, and some are missing; sequencing was by immunoSEQ multiplex PCR. This table has about 160,000 clones, 70% to 90% appearing once. The source material was PBMCs. The receptor source for this set is a young woman in good health and CMV-seronegative.

The V call is TRBV5-1, the J call TRBJ2-1, with D perhaps TRBD1 or TRBD2 (5 bases each). Between the trimmed V and J ends, which lost 4 bases and 9 bases, there was a span of 14 bases. CDR1 and CDR2 (germline): SGHRS, YFSETQ. The CDR3 consists of 13 residues. The CDR3 loop is CASSTAEGREQFF. The CDR3 DNA follows: TGCGCCAGCAGCACCGCTGAGGGGCGTGAGCAGTTCTTC.

This rearrangement joins TRBV10-3 to TRBJ1-4; D unresolved. This CDR3 spans 14 amino acids. V was pared by 6 bases and J by 0 bases, with 8 bases between. CDR1 ENHRY and CDR2 SYGVKD come from the germline V gene. CDR3 loop: CAIREDATNEKLFF. DNA for the CDR3: TGTGCCATCAGGGAAGATGCAACTAATGAAAAACTGTTTTTT.

V and J are TRBV5-1 and TRBJ2-5, with a tentative D call TRBD1 (7 bases). The CDR3 has 15 residues. V was pared by 0 bases and J by 5 bases, with 14 bases between. CDR1 is SGHRS, CDR2 YFSETQ, per germline. The CDR3 DNA reads TGCGCCAGCAGCTTGGGGCCCGGGGGACAGGAGACCCAGTACTTC. Its protein is CASSLGPGGQETQYF.

This chain joins TRBV19 and TRBJ2-7, with TRBD2 as a possible D gene (6 bases). Germline-derived CDR1 and CDR2 are LNHDA and SQIVND (reference sequence). Deletions cut 7 bases from V and 0 bases from J, with 16 bases between. The CDR3 runs to 15 residues. CDR3 in amino acids: CASKIYAGSSYEQYF. CDR3 nucleotide sequence: TGTGCCAGTAAGATCTATGCGGGGAGCTCCTACGAGCAGTACTTC.

The genes are TRBV28 and TRBJ2-7; 10 nucleotides match TRBD1. The CDR3 has 12 amino acids. Germline values: CDR1 MDHEN, CDR2 SYDVKM. Trimming removed 8 bases from V and 3 bases from J; junction bases left unmatched: 1. DNA of the CDR3: TGTGCCAGCTGGACAGGGGGCTACGAGCAGTACTTC. It specifies CASWTGGYEQYF.

This clone was counted once. V usage is TRBV19 and J usage is TRBJ1-1, with D hard to call. CDR3 size: 14 residues. Per germline, CDR1 LNHDA and CDR2 SQIVND (reference sequence). V was trimmed by 3 bases and J by 4 bases, leaving 12 bases between them. CDR3 residues: CASSMPPEGTEAFF. CDR3 nucleotide sequence: TGTGCCAGTAGTATGCCCCCGGAGGGCACTGAAGCTTTCTTT. Full variable domain (remainder filled in from reference TRBV19 and TRBJ1-1): DGGITQSPKYLFRKEGQNVTLSCEQNLNHDAMYWYRQDPGQGLRLIYYSQIVNDFQKGDIAEGYSVSREKKESFPLTVTSAQKNPTAFYLCASSMPPEGTEAFFGQGTRLTVV.

The V call is TRBV15, the J call TRBJ2-2; 8 bases match TRBD2. Germline values: CDR1 LNHNV, CDR2 YYDKDF (reference sequence). The V segment lost 1 base and the J segment 0 bases; nucleotides outside the gene matches: 1. CDR3 length: 16 amino acids. The CDR3 here is CATSRGLASNTGELFF. CDR3 nucleotide sequence: TGTGCCACCAGCAGAGGACTAGCGTCGAACACCGGGGAGCTGTTTTTT.

J is TRBJ2-7 and V is TRBV28, with D perhaps matching TRBD1 or TRBD2 (6 bases each). Germline CDR1 is MDHEN and CDR2 is SYDVKM. This CDR3 has 18 residues. The ends were cut back, 2 bases at V and 0 bases at J, with 20 bases in the middle. CDR3 region: CASSLGGTGTPNSYEQYF. The CDR3 DNA reads as TGTGCCAGCAGTTTAGGGGGGACCGGGACACCGAACTCCTACGAGCAGTACTTC. Full variable domain (missing parts from reference TRBV28 and TRBJ2-7): DVKVTQSSRYLVKRTGEKVFLECVQDMDHENMFWYRQDPGLGLRLIYFSYDVKMKEKGDIPEGYSVSREKKERFSLILESASTNQTSMYLCASSLGGTGTPNSYEQYFGPGTRLTVT.

Many counts were recorded for this clone. The chain links TRBV4-3 to TRBJ1-1; no reliable D call. The length of the CDR3 is 14 residues. Looked up from germline, CDR1 is LGHNA and CDR2 is YSLEER. V lost 1 base to trimming and J lost 1 base, with 7 bases between them. The CDR3 is CASSQVLENTEAFF. Here the CDR3 DNA reads TGCGCCAGCAGCCAAGTGCTTGAGAACACTGAAGCTTTCTTT.

The rearrangement links TRBV19 to TRBJ2-1; either TRBD1 or TRBD2 may supply D (5 bases each). Germline CDR1 LNHDA, CDR2 SQIVND (reference sequence). The germline V and J ends were trimmed by 1 base and 8 bases, with 15 bases remaining between them. There are 15 residues in the CDR3. CDR3 in DNA: TGTGCCAGTAGTATAGGGGCAGGATTGGGGGATGAGCAGTTCTTC. It encodes CASSIGAGLGDEQFF.

J is TRBJ2-2 and V is TRBV18, with a tentative D call TRBD2 (6 bases). Between the trimmed V and J ends, which lost 4 bases and 5 bases, there was a span of 11 bases. This CDR3 spans 14 amino acids. CDR1 is KGHSH, CDR2 LQKENI, per germline. The CDR3 nucleotides are TGTGCCAGCTCACGCCCGGGGGAGACCGGGGAGCTGTTTTTT. Amino acids: CASSRPGETGELFF. The whole variable domain, filled in from reference TRBV18 and TRBJ2-2, reads NAGVMQNPRHLVRRRGQEARLRCSPMKGHSHVYWYRQLPEEGLKFMVYLQKENIIDESGMPKERFSAEFPKEGPSILRIQQVVRGDSAAYFCASSRPGETGELFFGEGSRLTVL.

This chain joins TRBV10-3 and TRBJ1-5; D remains unclear. The CDR3 has 13 residues. With 6 bases removed from V and 4 bases from J, the gap between germline ends came to 10 bases. Germline CDR1 ENHRY, CDR2 SYGVKD. CDR3 in amino acids: CAIRGTENQPQHF. CDR3 nucleotides: TGTGCCATCAGGGGAACAGAGAATCAGCCCCAGCATTTT.

The chain is built from TRBV7-2 and TRBJ2-7; 8 bases map to TRBD1. Germline V lookup: CDR1 SGHTA, CDR2 FQGNSA. The CDR3 length is 13 residues. J lost 2 bases, V lost 6 bases, and 3 bases had no gene match. CDR3 sequence: CASRPDRAYEQYF. In nucleotides, the CDR3 is TGTGCCAGCAGGCCGGACAGGGCCTACGAGCAGTACTTC.

The chain employs TRBV28 and TRBJ1-5, with 8 bases that match TRBD1. The junction had 4 bases not matched to a gene; V was cut back by 6 bases and J by 0 bases. CDR3 length: 15 amino acids. CDR1 and CDR2 from the germline V gene are MDHEN and SYDVKM. The CDR3 is CASRRTGFSNQPQHF. Written as DNA, the CDR3 is TGTGCCAGCAGGCGGACAGGGTTTAGCAATCAGCCCCAGCATTTT.

The rearrangement uses TRBV10-2 and TRBJ2-7; D is undetermined. CDR1 and CDR2 (germline): WSHSY, SAAADI. V was pared by 6 bases and J by 4 bases, with 7 bases between. The CDR3 sequence is 11 residues long. The CDR3 DNA is TGCGCCAGCAGGAGTGGTTACGAGCAGTACTTC. It is translated as CASRSGYEQYF.

This chain connects TRBV5-4 to TRBJ2-7; no clear D gene. CDR3 length: 14 residues. Germline CDR1 reads SGHNT; CDR2 reads YYREEE (reference sequence). V dropped 2 bases and J dropped 3 bases, with 12 bases sitting between them. This CDR3 reads CASSFGPWDYEQYF. The CDR3 bases are TGTGCCAGCAGCTTTGGGCCCTGGGACTACGAGCAGTACTTC. The full variable domain, with the rest looked up from reference TRBV5-4 and TRBJ2-7, is ETGVTQSPTHLIKTRGQQVTLRCSSQSGHNTVSWYQQALGQGPQFIFQYYREEENGRGNFPPRFSGLQFPNYSSELNVNALELDDSALYLCASSFGPWDYEQYFGPGTRLTVT.

This chain links TRBV5-1 with TRBJ2-2, with 9 positions matching TRBD1. The CDR3 extends over 15 amino acids. The V and J ends lost 4 bases and 6 bases, in that order; junction bases with no gene match: 7. The germline gives CDR1 SGHRS, CDR2 YFSETQ. CDR3 residues: CASSQDRGGAGELFF. Here the CDR3 DNA reads TGCGCCAGCAGCCAGGACAGGGGAGGAGCCGGGGAGCTGTTTTTT.

The chain has TRBV28 and TRBJ2-6; D uncertain. In germline, CDR1 is MDHEN, CDR2 SYDVKM. CDR3 length: 15 amino acids. Trimming removed 6 bases at V and 1 base at J, with 10 bases between. The CDR3: CASSRYSSGANVLTF. The DNA of the CDR3 is TGTGCCAGCAGCCGCTACAGTTCTGGGGCCAACGTCCTGACTTTC.

The chain has TRBV5-8 and TRBJ1-5; no clear D. Germline lookup yields CDR1 SGHTS and CDR2 YDEGEE. The CDR3 length is 16 residues. Trimming cost V 0 bases and J 0 bases, with 10 bases left between them. CDR3 protein: CASSLAGHYSNQPQHF. The CDR3 region has the DNA TGTGCCAGCAGCTTGGCCGGCCATTATAGCAATCAGCCCCAGCATTTT.

This clone was detected once. V is TRBV2 and J is TRBJ2-3, with 8 bases lining up with TRBD2. The J segment lost 3 bases and the V segment lost 2 bases, leaving 4 bases of the junction unmatched. This CDR3 spans 15 amino acids. Germline V lookup: CDR1 SNHLY, CDR2 FYNNEI. The CDR3 DNA follows: TGTGCCAGCAGTGAATGGCGGGGGGAAACAGATACGCAGTATTTT. This translates into CASSEWRGETDTQYF.

The V and J genes are TRBV6-5 and TRBJ1-1; TRBD1 agrees at 10 bases. Looked up from germline, CDR1 is MNHEY and CDR2 is SVGAGI. Trimming cost V 6 bases and J 11 bases; bases outside gene matches: 12. This CDR3 spans 14 amino acids. In DNA form, the CDR3 reads TGTGCCAGCAGCACCGGGACAGGGGCGTATCGGGCTTTCTTT. Residues: CASSTGTGAYRAFF.

This clone was seen only once. The genes are TRBV10-3 and TRBJ1-2; D ambiguous. This CDR3 has 12 residues. Germline values: CDR1 ENHRY, CDR2 SYGVKD. V lost 8 bases and J 3 bases, leaving 10 bases between the germline ends. The CDR3, as DNA: TGTGCCATCCGGCTTGAGGACTATGGCTACACCTTC. Protein: CAIRLEDYGYTF.